What follows are 18 T cell receptor beta chains derived from one specimen sequenced in a study of a mutant IDH1 vaccine in newly diagnosed glioma. Method: immunoSEQ multiplex PCR; TCRdb's copy keeps in-frame clones and lacks some. Of approximately 50,000 clones detected, around 78% appear once; the ten largest clones hold around 5.2%. Time point in this sample: week 5, during vaccination. All doses held 300 ug of mutant IDH1 20-mer peptide, with topical imiquimod. Their recognized antigens are unknown. Source: PBMCs, taken from a glioma patient whose treatment included an IDH1 peptide vaccine. Receptor source: a man aged 45 to 65 with glioma.

The V call is TRBV2, the J call TRBJ2-3; 8 bases line up with TRBD2. CDR3 length: 14 residues. Germline CDR1 reads SNHLY; CDR2 reads FYNNEI. V dropped 8 bases and J dropped 2; count of bases not matched to a gene: 6. The CDR3 region is CASLLAVITDTQYF. The CDR3 nucleotides are TGTGCCAGCCTACTAGCGGTGATCACAGATACGCAGTATTTT.

CDR3 DNA: TGCAGCGTCTTCGAAGAAGGCTACACCTTC. This codes for CSVFEEGYTF. This chain links TRBV29-1 with TRBJ1-2, with unresolved D. Germline CDR1 and CDR2: SQVTM and ANQGSEA. Trimming took 6 bases from V and 8 from J, leaving 10 bases between them. CDR3 length equals 10 residues.

The chain uses TRBV6-5 and TRBJ2-7; D might be TRBD1 or TRBD2, each matching 6 bases. Germline V gene sequence: CDR1 MNHEY, CDR2 SVGAGI. V was trimmed by 5 bases and J by 5 bases, leaving 10 bases between them. CDR3 length: 12 amino acids. The CDR3 loop is CASSRGVNEQYF. The CDR3 DNA reads TGTGCCAGCAGTAGGGGGGTCAACGAGCAGTACTTC.

This chain joins TRBV14 and TRBJ1-1; D is unresolved. The CDR3 has 15 residues. Trimming left V 0 bases short and J 2 bases short, with 10 bases between. The germline V gene has CDR1 SGHDN and CDR2 FVKESK. In nucleotides, the CDR3 is TGTGCCAGCAGCCAAGAATTTATCCTTAACACTGAAGCTTTCTTT. Protein: CASSQEFILNTEAFF.

V is TRBV29-1 and J is TRBJ2-7; a possible D gene is TRBD2 (7 bases). There are 12 residues in the CDR3. V was cut by 5 bases and J by 6 bases, with 14 bases left in between. Germline CDR1 reads SQVTM; CDR2 reads ANQGSEA. CDR3 sequence (DNA): TGCAGCGTTTTGGAGGGGGGGGTCGAGCAGTACTTC. Translated: CSVLEGGVEQYF.

Here the CDR3 reads CASSYKGKQFF. Here the CDR3 DNA reads TGTGCCAGCAGTTACAAGGGGAAGCAGTTCTTC. The chain has TRBV6-5 and TRBJ2-1, with D perhaps matching TRBD1 (5 bases). This CDR3 region has 11 residues. The germline CDR1 and CDR2 sequences are MNHEY and SVGAGI. Trimming pared 2 bases from V and 11 bases from J, leaving 7 bases between.

J is TRBJ1-1 and V is TRBV18; D unresolved. The CDR3 contains 13 residues. Germline V gives CDR1 KGHSH, CDR2 LQKENI. Trimming shortened V by 3 bases and J by 1 base, and 6 bases separated the two germline ends. CDR3 in amino acids: CASSPRGNTEAFF. As DNA, the CDR3 is TGTGCCAGCTCACCCCGGGGGAACACTGAAGCTTTCTTT.

Judged by abundance, this clone is medium-sized. This rearrangement joins TRBV14 to TRBJ2-1; D might be TRBD1 or TRBD2, each matching 6 bases. CDR3 size: 12 residues. Trimming stripped 4 bases from V and 9 bases from J, with 10 bases between. In germline, CDR1 is SGHDN, CDR2 FVKESK. DNA of the CDR3: TGTGCCAGCAGCCCCGGAGGGGGTGAGCAGTTCTTC. Amino acids: CASSPGGGEQFF.

The rearrangement links TRBV4-1 to TRBJ1-3; a possible D gene is TRBD1 (5 bases). This CDR3 spans 15 amino acids. Germline lookup yields CDR1 MGHRA and CDR2 YSYEKL. V lost 0 bases and J lost 3, with 9 bases in between. The CDR3 region has the DNA TGCGCCAGCAGCCAAGATTTCGGGGGTGGAAACACCATATATTTT. It yields the protein CASSQDFGGGNTIYF.

The chain carries TRBV18 and TRBJ2-7; TRBD2 is a possible D gene (6 bases). The V gene's germline CDR1 is KGHSH and CDR2 LQKENI. The CDR3 sequence is 14 residues long. Trimming took 0 bases from V and 4 from J, leaving 10 bases between them. The CDR3 DNA follows: TGTGCCAGCTCACCACCGAGGGGAGGATACGAGCAGTACTTC. Translated: CASSPPRGGYEQYF.

This sequence joins TRBV9 and TRBJ1-2, with D perhaps TRBD1 (6 bases). In germline, CDR1 is SGDLS, CDR2 YYNGEE. V lost 0 bases to trimming and J lost 4 bases, with 7 bases between them. The CDR3 contains 13 residues. The CDR3 sequence: CASSVGQAYGYTF. The CDR3, as DNA: TGTGCCAGCAGCGTAGGACAGGCCTATGGCTACACCTTC.

The chain is built from TRBV10-2 and TRBJ1-5, with 7 bases that match TRBD1. CDR3 length equals 14 residues. Germline V lookup: CDR1 WSHSY, CDR2 SAAADI. With V trimmed by 0 bases and J by 5 bases, 1 base remained unmatched. The CDR3 here is CASSESQGDQPQHF. The CDR3 bases are TGCGCCAGCAGTGAGTCCCAGGGGGATCAGCCCCAGCATTTT.

J is TRBJ2-2 and V is TRBV2, with 7 nucleotides matching TRBD2. The trim removed 7 bases at V and 0 bases at J, leaving 5 bases unmatched. CDR1 SNHLY and CDR2 FYNNEI come from the germline V gene. This CDR3 has 15 amino acids. This CDR3 reads CASNGAGANTGELFF. The CDR3 nucleotides are TGTGCCAGCAATGGCGCGGGAGCGAACACCGGGGAGCTGTTTTTT.

This CDR3 reads CASSPLAGELFF. The CDR3 DNA reads TGTGCCAGCAGCCCCCTGGCCGGGGAGCTGTTTTTT. The V call is TRBV11-2, the J call TRBJ2-2; D gene unclear. Per the germline V gene, CDR1 is SGHAT and CDR2 is FQNNGV. The CDR3 extends over 12 amino acids. V lost 5 bases and J 6 bases, leaving 7 bases between the germline ends.

The J gene is TRBJ1-1, the V gene TRBV7-2; 8 positions match TRBD1. Germline CDR1 is SGHTA and CDR2 is FQGNSA. The CDR3 length is 14 residues. V was clipped by 4 bases and J by 5 bases; unmatched bases: 6. As DNA, the CDR3 is TGTGCCAGCAGCTCCAGGGGGCAAGGGACTGAAGCTTTCTTT. Protein: CASSSRGQGTEAFF.

The chain recombines TRBV29-1 with TRBJ1-2, with D hard to call. CDR1 and CDR2 (germline): SQVTM, ANQGSEA. This CDR3 is built from 12 residues. V was shortened by 7 bases and J by 8 bases, with 17 bases between the two germline ends. CDR3 in amino acids: CSARERRVGYTF. As DNA, the CDR3 is TGCAGCGCCCGGGAGAGGCGTGTAGGCTACACCTTC.

V usage is TRBV9 and J usage is TRBJ1-1; 8 bases map to TRBD1. V lost 0 bases to trimming and J lost 3 bases; unmatched junction nucleotides: 7. The CDR3 has 16 amino acids. CDR1 is SGDLS, CDR2 YYNGEE, per germline. The CDR3: CASSVDLQGDDTEAFF. The CDR3 DNA follows: TGTGCCAGCAGCGTAGACCTACAGGGGGATGACACTGAAGCTTTCTTT.

V usage is TRBV10-3 and J usage is TRBJ2-7; TRBD1 agrees at 7 bases. Unmatched junction bases numbered 14, after V lost 6 bases and J lost 6 bases. The CDR3 is 15 amino acids. The germline V gene encodes CDR1 ENHRY and CDR2 SYGVKD. The CDR3 DNA follows: TGTGCCATCAGGGACTTCAACAGGGGACAGCGCGAGCAGTACTTC. Translated, it gives CAIRDFNRGQREQYF.